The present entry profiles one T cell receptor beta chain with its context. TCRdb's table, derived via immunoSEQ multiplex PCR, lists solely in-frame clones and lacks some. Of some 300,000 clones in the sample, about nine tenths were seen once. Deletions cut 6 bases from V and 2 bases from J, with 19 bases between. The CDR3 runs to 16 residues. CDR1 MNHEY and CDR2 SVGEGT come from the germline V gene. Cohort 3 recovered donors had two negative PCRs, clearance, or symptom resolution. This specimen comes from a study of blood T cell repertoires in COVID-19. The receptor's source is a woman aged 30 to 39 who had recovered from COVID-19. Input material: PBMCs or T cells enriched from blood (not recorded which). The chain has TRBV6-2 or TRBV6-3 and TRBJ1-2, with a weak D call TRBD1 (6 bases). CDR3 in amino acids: CASSRIRDNHNYGYTF. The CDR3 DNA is TGTGCCAGCAGCCGAATCCGGGACAACCACAACTATGGCTACACCTTC.